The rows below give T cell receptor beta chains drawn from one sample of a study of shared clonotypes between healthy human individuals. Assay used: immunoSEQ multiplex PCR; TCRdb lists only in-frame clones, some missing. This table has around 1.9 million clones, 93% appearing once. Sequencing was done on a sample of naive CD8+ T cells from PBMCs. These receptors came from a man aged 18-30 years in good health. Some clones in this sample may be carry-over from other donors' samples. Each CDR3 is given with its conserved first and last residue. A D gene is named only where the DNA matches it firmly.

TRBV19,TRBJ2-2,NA,CASRFWGRNTGELFF,TGTGCCAGTAGATTTTGGGGGCGGAACACCGGGGAGCTGTTTTTT
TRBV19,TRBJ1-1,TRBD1,CASSRGDSLNTEAFF,TGTGCCAGTAGTCGGGGGGACAGCCTGAACACTGAAGCTTTCTTT
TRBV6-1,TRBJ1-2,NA,CASSERGLPYGYTF,TGTGCCAGCAGTGAACGGGGCCTCCCCTATGGCTACACCTTC
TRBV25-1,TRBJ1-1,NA,CASSEYRGLEAFF,TGTGCCAGCAGTGAATACCGGGGGCTTGAAGCTTTCTTT
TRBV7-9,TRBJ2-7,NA,CASSSAPGRSYEQYF,TGTGCCAGCAGCTCTGCACCGGGACGCTCCTACGAGCAGTACTTC
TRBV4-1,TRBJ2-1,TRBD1,CASSQPGQIVGNEQFF,TGCGCCAGCAGCCAGCCGGGACAGATCGTAGGCAATGAGCAGTTCTTC
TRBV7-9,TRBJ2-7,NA,CASSLVPTYGSYEQYF,TGTGCCAGCAGCTTAGTTCCGACTTACGGCTCCTACGAGCAGTACTTC
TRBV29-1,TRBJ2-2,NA,CSVVRPSGELFF,TGCAGCGTTGTCCGGCCATCCGGGGAGCTGTTTTTT
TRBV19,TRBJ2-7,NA,CASRAPTGYEQYF,TGTGCCAGTCGGGCTCCGACAGGCTACGAGCAGTACTTC
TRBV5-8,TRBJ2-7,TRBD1,CASRWGQGAAEQYF,TGTGCCAGCAGGTGGGGACAGGGGGCCGCCGAGCAGTACTTC
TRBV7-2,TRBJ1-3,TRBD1,CASSLETGGFSGNTIYF,TGTGCCAGCAGCCTCGAAACAGGGGGGTTCTCTGGAAACACCATATATTTT
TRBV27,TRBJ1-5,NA,CASSLSRTALRPQHF,TGTGCCAGCAGTTTAAGTCGGACAGCTCTCAGGCCCCAGCATTTT